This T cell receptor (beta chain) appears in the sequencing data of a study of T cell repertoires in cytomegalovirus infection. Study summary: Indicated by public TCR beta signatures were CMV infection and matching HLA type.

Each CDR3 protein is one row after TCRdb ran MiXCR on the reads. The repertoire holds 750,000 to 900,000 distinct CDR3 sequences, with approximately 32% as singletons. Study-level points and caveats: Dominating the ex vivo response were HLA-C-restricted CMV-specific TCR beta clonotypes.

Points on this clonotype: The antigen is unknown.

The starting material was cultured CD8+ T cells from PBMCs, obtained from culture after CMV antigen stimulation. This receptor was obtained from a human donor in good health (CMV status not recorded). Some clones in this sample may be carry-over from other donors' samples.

CDR3 DNA: TGTGCCAGCCATGAAGGGGGCCGATCCTACGAGCAGTACTTC. Residues: CASHEGGRSYEQYF. The chain is built from TRBV6-1 and TRBJ2-7; 7 bases are a match to TRBD1. The CDR3 is made up of 14 amino acids. Trimming removed 8 bases from V and 1 base from J; junction bases left unmatched: 8. Germline V CDR1 and CDR2: MNHNS, SASEGT.